This T cell receptor (beta chain) derives from a study of shared clonotypes between healthy human individuals. Study outcomes and limitations: Owing to a small donor count, the genetic and exposure-history diversity represented was limited.

Points on this clone: What it binds is unknown.

This CDR3 contains 14 residues. CDR1 is ENHRY and CDR2 is SYGVKD in the germline V gene. V lost 4 bases to trimming and J lost 4 bases; unmatched junction nucleotides: 4. Naive CD8 cells were CD45RO-negative, positively selected for CCR7, excluding terminally differentiated effector memory CD45RA+ cells. The data were produced by immunoSEQ multiplex PCR, yet TCRdb's version contains in-frame clones alone and is incomplete. Of approximately 2,200,000 clones in the sample, under 95% were seen once. Source material: naive CD8+ T cells from PBMCs. The rearrangement uses TRBV10-3 and TRBJ2-3; TRBD2 matches at 8 bases. The sequence derives from a man younger than 30 in good health. Some clones in this sample may be carry-over from other donors' samples. The CDR3 DNA reads TGTGCCATCAGTGCATTGCGGGAGGCAGATACGCAGTATTTT. It is translated as CAISALREADTQYF.